This TCR beta chain comes out of a study of blood T cells in healthy people across ages. The CDR3 runs to 12 residues. Germline assignment: CDR1 SQVTM and CDR2 ANQGSEA. Trimming cost V 6 bases and J 5 bases; bases outside gene matches: 4. The second PCR ran about 6 to 11 cycles with a sample-barcoded 5' primer and J-beta primers. A single record per CDR3 protein comes from TCRdb applying MiXCR to the 5' RACE reads. The data hold over a million distinct CDR3 sequences, with approximately 25% observed a single time. The data were also submitted as part of a second study, on T cells of mothers and their children. That investigation notes: All extracted RNA went into cDNA synthesis, approximately 1.5 ug per 15 ul. Sequencing got over 9 million TCR beta CDR3 reads from each mother and approximately 3 million from each child. Related mother-child pairs showed slightly, non-significantly higher overlap than unrelated pairs.

Sequencing was performed on blood. V is TRBV29-1 and J is TRBJ1-1, with 9 bases that match TRBD1. The receptor comes from a girl aged 2 to 9 in good health. The CDR3 sequence: CSVRDRATEAFF. Written as DNA, the CDR3 is TGCAGCGTCCGGGACAGGGCTACTGAAGCTTTCTTT.